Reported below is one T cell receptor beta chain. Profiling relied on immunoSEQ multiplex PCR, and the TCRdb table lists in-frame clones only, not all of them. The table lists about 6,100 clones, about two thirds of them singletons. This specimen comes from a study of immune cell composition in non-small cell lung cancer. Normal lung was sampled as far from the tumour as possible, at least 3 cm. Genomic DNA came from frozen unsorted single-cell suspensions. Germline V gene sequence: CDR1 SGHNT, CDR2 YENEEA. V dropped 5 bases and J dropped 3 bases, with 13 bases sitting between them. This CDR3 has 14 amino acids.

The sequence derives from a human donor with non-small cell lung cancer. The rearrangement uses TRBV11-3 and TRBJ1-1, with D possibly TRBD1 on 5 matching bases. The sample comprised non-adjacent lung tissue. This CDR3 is CASSVGGLDTEAFF. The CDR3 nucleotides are TGTGCCAGCAGCGTGGGGGGTTTGGACACTGAAGCTTTCTTT.